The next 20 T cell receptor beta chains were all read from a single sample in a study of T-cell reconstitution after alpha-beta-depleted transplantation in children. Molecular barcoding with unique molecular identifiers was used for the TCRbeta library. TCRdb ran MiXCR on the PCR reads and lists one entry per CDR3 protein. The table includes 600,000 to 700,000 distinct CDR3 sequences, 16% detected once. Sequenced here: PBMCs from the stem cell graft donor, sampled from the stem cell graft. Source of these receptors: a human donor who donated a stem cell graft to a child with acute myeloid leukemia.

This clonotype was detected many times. The CDR3 region is CASSQFGYEQYF. The CDR3 region has the DNA TGTGCCAGCAGCCAGTTTGGATACGAGCAGTACTTC. The genes are TRBV7-9 and TRBJ2-7; the D is unclear. This CDR3 spans 12 amino acids. With 5 bases removed from V and 4 bases from J, the gap between germline ends came to 9 bases. In germline, CDR1 is SEHNR, CDR2 FQNEAQ (reference sequence).

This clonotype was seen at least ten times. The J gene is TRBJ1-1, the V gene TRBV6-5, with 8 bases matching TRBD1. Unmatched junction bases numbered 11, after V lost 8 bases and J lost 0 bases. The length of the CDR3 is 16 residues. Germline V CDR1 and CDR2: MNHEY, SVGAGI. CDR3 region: CASRSDRQGLNTEAFF. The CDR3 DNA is TGTGCCAGCCGTTCAGACCGACAGGGGCTGAACACTGAAGCTTTCTTT.

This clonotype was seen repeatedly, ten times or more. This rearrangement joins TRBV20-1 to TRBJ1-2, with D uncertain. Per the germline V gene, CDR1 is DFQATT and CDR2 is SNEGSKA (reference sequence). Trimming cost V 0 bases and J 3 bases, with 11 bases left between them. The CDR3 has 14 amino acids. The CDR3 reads CSARDSGPYYGYTF. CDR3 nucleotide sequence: TGCAGTGCTAGAGATAGCGGGCCCTACTATGGCTACACCTTC.

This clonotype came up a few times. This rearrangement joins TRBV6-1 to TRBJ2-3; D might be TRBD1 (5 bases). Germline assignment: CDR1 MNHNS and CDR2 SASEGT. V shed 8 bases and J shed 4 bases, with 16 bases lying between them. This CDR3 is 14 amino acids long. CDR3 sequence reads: CASLRLQGPDTQYF. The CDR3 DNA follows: TGTGCCAGCCTACGCCTCCAGGGCCCAGATACGCAGTATTTT.

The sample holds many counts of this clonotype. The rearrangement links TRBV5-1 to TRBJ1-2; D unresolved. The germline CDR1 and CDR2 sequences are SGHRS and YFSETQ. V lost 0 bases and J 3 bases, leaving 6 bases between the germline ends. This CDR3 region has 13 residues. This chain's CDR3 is CASSLVADYGYTF. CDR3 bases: TGCGCCAGCAGCTTGGTGGCAGACTATGGCTACACCTTC.

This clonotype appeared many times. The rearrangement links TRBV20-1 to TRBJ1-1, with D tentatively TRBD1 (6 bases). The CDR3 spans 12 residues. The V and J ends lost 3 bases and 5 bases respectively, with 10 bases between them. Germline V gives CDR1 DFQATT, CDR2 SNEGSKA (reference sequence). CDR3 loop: CSARTGRTEAFF. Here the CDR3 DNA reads TGCAGTGCTAGGACAGGCCGGACTGAAGCTTTCTTT.

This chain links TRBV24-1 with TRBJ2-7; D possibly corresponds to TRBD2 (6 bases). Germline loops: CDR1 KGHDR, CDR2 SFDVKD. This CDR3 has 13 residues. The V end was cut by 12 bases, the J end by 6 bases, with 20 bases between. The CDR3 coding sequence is TGTGCCCCCGAAGGAGGGGCTAATGGCGAGCAGTACTTC. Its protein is CAPEGGANGEQYF.

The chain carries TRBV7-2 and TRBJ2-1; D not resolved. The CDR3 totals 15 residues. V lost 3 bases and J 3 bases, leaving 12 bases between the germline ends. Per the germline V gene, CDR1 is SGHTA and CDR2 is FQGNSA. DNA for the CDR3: TGTGCCAGCAGCTTCGGGCTTGGTCTCTACAATGAGCAGTTCTTC. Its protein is CASSFGLGLYNEQFF. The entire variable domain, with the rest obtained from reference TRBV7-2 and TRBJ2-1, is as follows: GAGVSQSPSNKVTEKGKDVELRCDPISGHTALYWYRQSLGQGLEFLIYFQGNSAPDKSGLPSDRFSAERTGGSVSTLTIQRTQQEDSAVYLCASSFGLGLYNEQFFGPGTRLTVL.

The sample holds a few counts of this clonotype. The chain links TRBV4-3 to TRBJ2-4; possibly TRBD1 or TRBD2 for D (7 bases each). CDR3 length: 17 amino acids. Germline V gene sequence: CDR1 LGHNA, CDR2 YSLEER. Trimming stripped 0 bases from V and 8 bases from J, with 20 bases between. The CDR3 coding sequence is TGCGCCAGCAGCCAAGATGTGGCCCGACAGGGAGGGGACATTCAGTACTTC. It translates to CASSQDVARQGGDIQYF.

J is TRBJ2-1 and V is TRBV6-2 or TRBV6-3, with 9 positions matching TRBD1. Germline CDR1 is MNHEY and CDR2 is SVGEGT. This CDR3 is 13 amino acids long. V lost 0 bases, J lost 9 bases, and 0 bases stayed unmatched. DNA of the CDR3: TGTGCCAGCAGTTACTCGACAGGGGGTGAGCAGTTCTTC. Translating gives CASSYSTGGEQFF.

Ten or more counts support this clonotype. CDR3 region: CASTWDRATDTQYF. CDR3 coding DNA: TGTGCCAGCACGTGGGACAGGGCAACAGATACGCAGTATTTT. This chain links TRBV28 with TRBJ2-3; 9 bases line up with TRBD1. Germline V lookup: CDR1 MDHEN, CDR2 SYDVKM. V shed 7 bases and J 3 bases; nucleotides not matched to a gene: 5. CDR3 length equals 14 residues. Filled out from reference TRBV28 and TRBJ2-3, the complete variable domain reads DVKVTQSSRYLVKRTGEKVFLECVQDMDHENMFWYRQDPGLGLRLIYFSYDVKMKEKGDIPEGYSVSREKKERFSLILESASTNQTSMYLCASTWDRATDTQYFGPGTRLTVL.

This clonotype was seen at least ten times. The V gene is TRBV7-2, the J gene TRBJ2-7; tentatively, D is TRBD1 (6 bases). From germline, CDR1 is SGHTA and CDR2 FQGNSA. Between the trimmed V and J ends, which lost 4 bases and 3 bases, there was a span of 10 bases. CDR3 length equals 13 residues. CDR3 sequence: CASSWEQGYEQYF. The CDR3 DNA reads TGTGCCAGCAGCTGGGAACAGGGCTACGAGCAGTACTTC.

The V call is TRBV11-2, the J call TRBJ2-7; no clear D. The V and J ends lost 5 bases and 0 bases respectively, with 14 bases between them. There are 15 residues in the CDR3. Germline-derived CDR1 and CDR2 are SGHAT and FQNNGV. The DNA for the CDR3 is TGTGCCAGCAGCCTCGGAACGCTAAGCTCCTACGAGCAGTACTTC. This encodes CASSLGTLSSYEQYF.

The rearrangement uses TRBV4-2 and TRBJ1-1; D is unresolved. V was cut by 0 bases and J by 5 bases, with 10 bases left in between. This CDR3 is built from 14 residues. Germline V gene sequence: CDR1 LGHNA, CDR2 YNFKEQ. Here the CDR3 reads CASSQESQRTEAFF. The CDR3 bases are TGTGCCAGCAGCCAAGAGAGTCAGAGGACTGAAGCTTTCTTT.

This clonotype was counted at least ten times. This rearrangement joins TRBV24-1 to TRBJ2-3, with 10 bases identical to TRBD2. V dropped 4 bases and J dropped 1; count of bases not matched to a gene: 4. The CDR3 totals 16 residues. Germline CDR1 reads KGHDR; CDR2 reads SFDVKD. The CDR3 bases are TGTGCCACCAGTGACCTAGGACTAGCGGGCACAGATACGCAGTATTTT. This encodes CATSDLGLAGTDTQYF.

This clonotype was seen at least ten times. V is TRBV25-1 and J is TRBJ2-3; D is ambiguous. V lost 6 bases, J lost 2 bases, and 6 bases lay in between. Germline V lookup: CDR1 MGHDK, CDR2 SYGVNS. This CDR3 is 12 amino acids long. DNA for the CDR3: TGTGCCAGCAGCTACACCACAGATACGCAGTATTTT. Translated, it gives CASSYTTDTQYF.

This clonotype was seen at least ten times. CDR3 nucleotides: TGCAGTGCTAGGGGGACAGGGAGGGAGACCCAGTACTTC. Protein sequence: CSARGTGRETQYF. The rearrangement joins TRBV20-1 to TRBJ2-5; 9 bases line up with TRBD1. Germline lookup yields CDR1 DFQATT and CDR2 SNEGSKA (reference sequence). V gave up 3 bases and J gave up 5 bases; unmatched junction bases: 4. The CDR3 sequence is 13 residues long.

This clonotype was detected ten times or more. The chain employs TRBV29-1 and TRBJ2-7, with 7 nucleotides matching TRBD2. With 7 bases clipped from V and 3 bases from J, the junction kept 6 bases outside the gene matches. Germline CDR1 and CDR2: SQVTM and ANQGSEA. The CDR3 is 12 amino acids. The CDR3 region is CSGGGGIYEQYF. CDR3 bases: TGCAGCGGGGGCGGGGGAATCTACGAGCAGTACTTC.

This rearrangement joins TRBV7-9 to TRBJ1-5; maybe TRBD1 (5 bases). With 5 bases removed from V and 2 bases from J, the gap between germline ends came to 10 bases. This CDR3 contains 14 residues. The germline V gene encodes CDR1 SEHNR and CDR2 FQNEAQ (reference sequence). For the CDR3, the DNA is TGTGCCAGCAGCATTGGGGGGGGCAATCAGCCCCAGCATTTT. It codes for CASSIGGGNQPQHF.

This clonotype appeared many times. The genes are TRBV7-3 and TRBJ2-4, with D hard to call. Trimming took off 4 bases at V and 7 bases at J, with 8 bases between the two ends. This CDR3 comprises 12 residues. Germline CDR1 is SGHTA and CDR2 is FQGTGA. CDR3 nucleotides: TGTGCCAGCAGCTCCTCGGATAACATTCAGTACTTC. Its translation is CASSSSDNIQYF.